Listed here is a single T cell receptor (beta chain). This entry comes from a study of cytomegalovirus exposure and HLA in healthy donors. The CDR3 is made up of 15 amino acids. The germline CDR1 and CDR2 sequences are SGHNT and YENEEA. V lost 4 bases and J lost 7; bases outside the gene matches: 10. The PCR contained 60 Vbeta and 13 Jbeta primers. Method: immunoSEQ multiplex PCR; TCRdb's copy keeps in-frame clones and lacks some. The sample records approximately 130,000 clones, roughly 80% being singletons. The sample consisted of PBMCs. The sequence was obtained from a man aged 50 to 59 in good health and CMV-seronegative. The chain couples TRBV11-3 to TRBJ2-1; 7 bases are a match to TRBD2. CDR3 in amino acids: CASSSQAGLGNEQFF. The CDR3 nucleotides are TGTGCCAGCAGCTCCCAAGCGGGACTGGGTAATGAGCAGTTCTTC.